This record looks at one T cell receptor beta chain sequence and its context. No antigen is known for it. The sample is drawn from a study of T-cell memory formation after mild COVID-19. About the study: Largely donor-specific sequence clusters came from two donors. Findings and caveats of the study: Later expanders leaned CD4+, whereas clones that contracted between day 15 and 85 were balanced CD4/CD8. Prior to infection, memory already included some responding clones, suggesting cross-reactive memory joined.

Constant-segment primers and 5'RACE yielded cDNA libraries for TCR alpha and TCR beta, each carrying sample barcodes and UMIs. TCRdb reprocessed the 5' RACE reads with MiXCR, giving one entry per CDR3 protein. The sample lists about 400,000 distinct CDR3 sequences; 23% were seen once. Germline CDR1 MNHEY, CDR2 SVGEGT. V dropped 1 base and J dropped 3 bases, with 6 bases sitting between them. This CDR3 has 13 residues. The specimen was PBMCs or a T cell subset sorted from them (not recorded which). The rearrangement joins TRBV6-2 or TRBV6-3 to TRBJ2-5; no firm D call. This TCR derives from an adult woman who had mild COVID-19 (a few samples of this study predate the infection). Cell type and time point are not known. CDR3 nucleotide sequence: TGTGCCAGCAGTTACTACTCTGAAGAGACCCAGTACTTC. Encoded protein: CASSYYSEETQYF.